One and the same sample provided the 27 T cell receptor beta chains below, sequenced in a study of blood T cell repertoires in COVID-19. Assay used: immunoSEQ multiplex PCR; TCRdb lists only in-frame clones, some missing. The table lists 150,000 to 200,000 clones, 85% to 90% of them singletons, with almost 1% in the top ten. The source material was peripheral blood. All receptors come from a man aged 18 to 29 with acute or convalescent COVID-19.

DNA for the CDR3: TGTGCCTGGAGAGACATGGGCGGCTACACCTTC. It specifies CAWRDMGGYTF. The chain combines TRBV30 with TRBJ1-2; D is unresolved. The germline V gene has CDR1 GTSNPN and CDR2 SVGIG (reference sequence). The CDR3 runs to 11 residues. V was clipped by 3 bases and J by 8 bases, with 10 bases between them. Full variable domain (missing parts from reference TRBV30 and TRBJ1-2): SQTIHQWPATLVQPVGSPLSLECTVEGTSNPNLYWYRQAAGRGLQLLFYSVGIGQISSEVPQNLSASRPQDRQFILSSKKLLLSDSGFYLCAWRDMGGYTFGSGTRLTVV.

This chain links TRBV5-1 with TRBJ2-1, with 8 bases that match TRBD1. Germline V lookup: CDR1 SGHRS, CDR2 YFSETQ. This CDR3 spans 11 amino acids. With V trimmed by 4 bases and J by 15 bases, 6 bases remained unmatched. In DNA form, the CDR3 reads TGCGCCAGCAGCCCGGACAGGGCTCGGTTCTTC. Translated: CASSPDRARFF. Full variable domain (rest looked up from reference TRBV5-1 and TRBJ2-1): KAGVTQTPRYLIKTRGQQVTLSCSPISGHRSVSWYQQTPGQGLQFLFEYFSETQRNKGNFPGRFSGRQFSNSRSEMNVSTLELGDSALYLCASSPDRARFFGPGTRLTVL.

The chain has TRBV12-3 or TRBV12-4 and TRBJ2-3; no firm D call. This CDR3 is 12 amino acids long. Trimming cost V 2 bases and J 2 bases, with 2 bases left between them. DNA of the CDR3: TGTGCCAGCAGTTTATACACAGATACGCAGTATTTT. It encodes CASSLYTDTQYF.

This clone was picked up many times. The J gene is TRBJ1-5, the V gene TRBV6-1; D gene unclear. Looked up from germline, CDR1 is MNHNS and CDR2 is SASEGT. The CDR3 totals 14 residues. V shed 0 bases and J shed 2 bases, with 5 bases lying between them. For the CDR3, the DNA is TGTGCCAGCAGTGAAGCTTGGCGCAATCAGCCCCAGCATTTT. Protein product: CASSEAWRNQPQHF.

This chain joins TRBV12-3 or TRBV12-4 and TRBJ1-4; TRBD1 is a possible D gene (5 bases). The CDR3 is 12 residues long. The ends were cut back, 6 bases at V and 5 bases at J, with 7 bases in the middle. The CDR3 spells CASRGRNEKLFF. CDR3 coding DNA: TGTGCCAGCAGGGGGCGGAATGAAAAACTGTTTTTT.

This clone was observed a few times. Here the CDR3 reads CASSYQQGADGYTF. The CDR3, as DNA: TGTGCCAGCAGTTACCAACAGGGAGCGGATGGCTACACCTTC. This rearrangement joins TRBV6-5 to TRBJ1-2, with D possibly TRBD1 on 6 matching bases. The ends were cut back, 2 bases at V and 6 bases at J, with 13 bases in the middle. Germline V gene lookup returns CDR1 MNHEY and CDR2 SVGAGI. The length of the CDR3 is 14 residues.

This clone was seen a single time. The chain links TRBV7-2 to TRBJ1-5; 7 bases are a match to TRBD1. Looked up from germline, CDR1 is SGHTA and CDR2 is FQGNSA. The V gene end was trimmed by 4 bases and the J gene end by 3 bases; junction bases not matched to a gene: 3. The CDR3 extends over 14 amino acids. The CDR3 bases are TGTGCCAGCAGCTGGGACAGCTTCAATCAGCCCCAGCATTTT. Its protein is CASSWDSFNQPQHF. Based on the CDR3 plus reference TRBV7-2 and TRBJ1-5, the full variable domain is GAGVSQSPSNKVTEKGKDVELRCDPISGHTALYWYRQSLGQGLEFLIYFQGNSAPDKSGLPSDRFSAERTGGSVSTLTIQRTQQEDSAVYLCASSWDSFNQPQHFGDGTRLSIL.

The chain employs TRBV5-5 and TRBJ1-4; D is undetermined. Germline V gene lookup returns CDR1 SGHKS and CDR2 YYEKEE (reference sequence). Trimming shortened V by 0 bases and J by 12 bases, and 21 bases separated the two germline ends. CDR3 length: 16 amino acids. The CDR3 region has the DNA TGTGCCAGCAGCTTGGCGACGGCACCCCAAAGAGGCGAACTGTTTTTT. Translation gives CASSLATAPQRGELFF.

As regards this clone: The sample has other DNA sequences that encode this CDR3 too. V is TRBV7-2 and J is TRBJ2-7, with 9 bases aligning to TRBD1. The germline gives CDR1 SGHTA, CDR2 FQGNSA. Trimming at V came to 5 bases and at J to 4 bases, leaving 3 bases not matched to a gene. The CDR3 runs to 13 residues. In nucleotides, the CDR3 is TGTGCCAGCAGCCCCGACAGGGGGTACGAGCAGTACTTC. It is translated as CASSPDRGYEQYF.

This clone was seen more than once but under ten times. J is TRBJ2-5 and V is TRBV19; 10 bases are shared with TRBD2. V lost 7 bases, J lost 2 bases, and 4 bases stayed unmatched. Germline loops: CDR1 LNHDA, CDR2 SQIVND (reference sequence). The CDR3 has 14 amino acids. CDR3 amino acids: CASTSSGGQETQYF. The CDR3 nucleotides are TGTGCCAGTACGTCTAGCGGGGGACAAGAGACCCAGTACTTC.

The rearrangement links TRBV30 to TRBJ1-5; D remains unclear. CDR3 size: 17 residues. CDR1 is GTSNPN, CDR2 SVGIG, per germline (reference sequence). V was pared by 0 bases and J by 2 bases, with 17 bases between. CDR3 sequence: CAWSVHRGPGGNQPQHF. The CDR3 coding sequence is TGTGCCTGGAGTGTACACCGAGGCCCCGGGGGCAATCAGCCCCAGCATTTT.

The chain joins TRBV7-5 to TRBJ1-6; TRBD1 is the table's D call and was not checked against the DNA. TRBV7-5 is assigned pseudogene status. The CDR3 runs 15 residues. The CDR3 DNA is TGTGTCAGAAGCTTTTCACAGGGGTTAGGTTCACCCCTCCACTTT. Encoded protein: CVRSFSQGLGSPLHF.

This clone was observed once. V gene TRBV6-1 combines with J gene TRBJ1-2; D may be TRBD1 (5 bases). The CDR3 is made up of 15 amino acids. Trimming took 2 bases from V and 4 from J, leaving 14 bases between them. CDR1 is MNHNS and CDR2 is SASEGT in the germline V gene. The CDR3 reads CASSEPRQGTYGYTF. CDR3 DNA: TGTGCCAGCAGTGAACCACGGCAGGGCACCTATGGCTACACCTTC.

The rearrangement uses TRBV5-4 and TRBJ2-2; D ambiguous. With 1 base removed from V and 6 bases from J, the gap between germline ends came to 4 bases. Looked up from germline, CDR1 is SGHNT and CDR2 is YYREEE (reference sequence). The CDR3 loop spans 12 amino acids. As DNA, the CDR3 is TGTGCCAGCAGCTTGTCGGCCGGGGAGCTGTTTTTT. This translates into CASSLSAGELFF.

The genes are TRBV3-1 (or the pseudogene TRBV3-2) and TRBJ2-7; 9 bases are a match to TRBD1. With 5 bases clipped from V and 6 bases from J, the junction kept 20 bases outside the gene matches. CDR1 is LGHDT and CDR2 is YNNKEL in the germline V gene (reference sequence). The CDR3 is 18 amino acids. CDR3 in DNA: TGTGCCAGCAGCAACCCCCCGGGACAGGGAAAAGGGCGGACCGAGCAGTACTTC. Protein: CASSNPPGQGKGRTEQYF.

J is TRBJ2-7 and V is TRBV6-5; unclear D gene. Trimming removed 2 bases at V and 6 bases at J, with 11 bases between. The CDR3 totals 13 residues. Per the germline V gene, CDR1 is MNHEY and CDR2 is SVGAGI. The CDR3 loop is CASSYMTPGEQYF. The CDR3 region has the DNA TGTGCCAGCAGTTACATGACTCCCGGCGAGCAGTACTTC.

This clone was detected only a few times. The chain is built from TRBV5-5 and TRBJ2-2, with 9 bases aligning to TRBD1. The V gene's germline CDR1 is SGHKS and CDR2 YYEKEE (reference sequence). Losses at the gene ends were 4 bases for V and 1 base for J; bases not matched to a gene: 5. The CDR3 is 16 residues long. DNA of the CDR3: TGTGCCAGCAGCAAGACAGGGGGGATGAACACCGGGGAGCTGTTTTTT. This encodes CASSKTGGMNTGELFF.

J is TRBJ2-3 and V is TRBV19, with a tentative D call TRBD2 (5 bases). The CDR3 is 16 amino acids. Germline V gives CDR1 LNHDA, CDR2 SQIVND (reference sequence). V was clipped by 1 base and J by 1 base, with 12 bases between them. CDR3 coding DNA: TGTGCCAGTAGTATAGGAGGGATGGGCCGCACAGATACGCAGTATTTT. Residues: CASSIGGMGRTDTQYF.

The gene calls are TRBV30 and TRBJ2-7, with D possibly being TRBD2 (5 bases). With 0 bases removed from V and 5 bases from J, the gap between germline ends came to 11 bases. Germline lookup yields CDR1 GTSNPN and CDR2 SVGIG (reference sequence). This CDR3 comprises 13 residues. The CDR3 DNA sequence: TGTGCCTGGAGTGTACGTGAGGGCGACGAGCAGTACTTC. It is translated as CAWSVREGDEQYF.

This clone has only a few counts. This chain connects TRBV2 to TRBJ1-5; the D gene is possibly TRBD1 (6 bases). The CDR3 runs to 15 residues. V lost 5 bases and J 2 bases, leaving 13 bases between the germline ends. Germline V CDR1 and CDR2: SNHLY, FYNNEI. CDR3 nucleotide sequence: TGTGCCAGCAGTCCACGACAGGTTCGCAATCAGCCCCAGCATTTT. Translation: CASSPRQVRNQPQHF.

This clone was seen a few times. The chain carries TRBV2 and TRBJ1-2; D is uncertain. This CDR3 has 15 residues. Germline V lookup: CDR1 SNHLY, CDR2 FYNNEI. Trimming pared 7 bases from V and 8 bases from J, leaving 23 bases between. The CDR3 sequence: CASIAERYSGYGYTF. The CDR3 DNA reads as TGTGCCAGCATAGCAGAACGTTATTCGGGTTACGGCTACACCTTC. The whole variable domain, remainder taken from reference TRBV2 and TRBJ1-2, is EPEVTQTPSHQVTQMGQEVILRCVPISNHLYFYWYRQILGQKVEFLVSFYNNEISEKSEIFDDQFSVERPDGSNFTLKIRSTKLEDSAMYFCASIAERYSGYGYTFGSGTRLTVV.

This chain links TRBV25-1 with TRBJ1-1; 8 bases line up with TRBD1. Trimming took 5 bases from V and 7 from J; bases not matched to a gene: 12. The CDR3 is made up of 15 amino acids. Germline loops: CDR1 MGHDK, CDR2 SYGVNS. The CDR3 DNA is TGTGCCAGCAGTTATCTAGCCCGAGGACAGGGTGAAGCTTTCTTT. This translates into CASSYLARGQGEAFF.

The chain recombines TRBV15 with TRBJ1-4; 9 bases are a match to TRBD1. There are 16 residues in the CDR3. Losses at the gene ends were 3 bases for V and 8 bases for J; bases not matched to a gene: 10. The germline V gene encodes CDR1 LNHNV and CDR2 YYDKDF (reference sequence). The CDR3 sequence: CATSSFRTGDLEKLFF. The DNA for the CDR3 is TGTGCCACCAGCAGTTTTCGGACAGGGGATTTGGAAAAACTGTTTTTT.

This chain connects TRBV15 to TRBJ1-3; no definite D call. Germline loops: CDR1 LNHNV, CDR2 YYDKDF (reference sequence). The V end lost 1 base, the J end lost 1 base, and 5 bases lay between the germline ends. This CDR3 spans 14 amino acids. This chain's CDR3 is CATSRATSGNTIYF. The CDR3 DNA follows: TGTGCCACCAGCAGAGCGACATCTGGAAACACCATATATTTT.

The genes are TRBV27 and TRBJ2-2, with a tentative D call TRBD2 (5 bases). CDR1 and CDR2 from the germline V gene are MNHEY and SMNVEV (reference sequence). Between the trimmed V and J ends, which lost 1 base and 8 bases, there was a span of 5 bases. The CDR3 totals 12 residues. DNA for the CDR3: TGTGCCAGCAGTTTATGGGAGGGGGAGCTGTTTTTT. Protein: CASSLWEGELFF.

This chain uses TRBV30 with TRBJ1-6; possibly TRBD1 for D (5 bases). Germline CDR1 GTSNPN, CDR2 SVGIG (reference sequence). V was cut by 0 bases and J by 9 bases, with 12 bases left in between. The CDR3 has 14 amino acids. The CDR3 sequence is CAWSVGTVPSPLHF. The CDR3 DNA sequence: TGTGCCTGGAGTGTAGGGACTGTCCCTTCACCCCTCCACTTT.

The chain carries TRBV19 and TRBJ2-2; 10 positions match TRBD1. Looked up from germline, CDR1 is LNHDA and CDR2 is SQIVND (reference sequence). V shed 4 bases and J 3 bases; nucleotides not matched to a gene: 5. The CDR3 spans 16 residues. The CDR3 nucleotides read TGTGCCAGTAGTAAGACAGGGGGCCATGACACCGGGGAGCTGTTTTTT. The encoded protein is CASSKTGGHDTGELFF.